The T cell receptor (beta chain) described here comes from a study of blood T cells in healthy people across ages. General study points: The study regarded diversity estimates from one million T cells as underestimates. Per-million-T-cell TCR beta diversity fell roughly linearly with age. Strong correlation linked observed beta diversity and percent naive T cells.

The draw of peripheral blood yielded roughly 10 milliliters from each donor. This clonotype has only a few counts. Antigen: not known. PCR was performed a second time for about 7 to 11 cycles using a sample-barcoded 5' primer and a J-beta primer mix. TCRdb processed the 5' RACE reads anew with MiXCR; each CDR3 protein has one entry. This table has 1.5 million or so distinct CDR3 sequences, approximately 42% appearing once. Germline CDR1 MNHNY, CDR2 SVGAGI (reference sequence). The V gene lost 0 bases and the J gene lost 2 bases, with 13 bases spanning the gap. The CDR3 totals 17 residues. Sequenced: blood. The chain links TRBV6-6 to TRBJ2-2; the D gene is possibly TRBD2 (5 bases). The TCR sequence derives from a woman aged 18-29 years in good health. The CDR3 protein is CASSYSILGSNTGELFF. The CDR3 nucleotides are TGTGCCAGCAGTTACTCGATCTTGGGGAGTAACACCGGGGAGCTGTTTTTT.